The 7 T cell receptor beta chains given below trace back to one sample, sequenced in a study of T cell repertoires in cytomegalovirus infection. TCRdb itself ran the reads through MiXCR, one entry per CDR3 protein. The sample has around 260,000 distinct CDR3 sequences, over 20% seen once. The sequencing sample was made of PBMCs. The receptors here all came from a human donor in good health (CMV status not recorded). Some clones in this sample may be carry-over from other donors' samples.

V gene TRBV19 combines with J gene TRBJ1-4, with unresolved D. CDR3 length equals 14 residues. V gave up 6 bases and J gave up 7 bases, with 15 bases separating them. Germline V lookup: CDR1 LNHDA, CDR2 SQIVND (reference sequence). The DNA for the CDR3 is TGTGCCAGTAGCCCCTCATCGGGAAGTGAAAAACTGTTTTTT. It specifies CASSPSSGSEKLFF.

The J gene is TRBJ1-6, the V gene TRBV12-3 or TRBV12-4; maybe TRBD1 (6 bases). The V end lost 8 bases, the J end lost 5 bases, and 13 bases lay between the germline ends. The CDR3 is 14 residues long. Here the CDR3 reads CASVGQPDNSPLHF. In DNA, the CDR3 is TGTGCCAGCGTTGGACAGCCCGATAATTCACCCCTCCACTTT.

The rearrangement joins TRBV20-1 to TRBJ2-4, with TRBD1 matching over 8 bases. J lost 5 bases, V lost 5 bases, and 5 bases had no gene match. CDR1 and CDR2 from the germline V gene are DFQATT and SNEGSKA (reference sequence). The CDR3 is 13 amino acids. DNA for the CDR3: TGCAGTGCTGGGGCAGGGGGCGAAAACATTCAGTACTTC. The encoded protein is CSAGAGGENIQYF.

The CDR3 loop is CSVEGLGSYEQYF. The DNA for the CDR3 is TGCAGCGTTGAAGGCCTCGGCTCCTACGAGCAGTACTTC. The chain is built from TRBV29-1 and TRBJ2-7; D uncertain. V was clipped by 1 base and J by 0 bases, with 7 bases between them. This CDR3 contains 13 residues. Germline loops: CDR1 SQVTM, CDR2 ANQGSEA.

The chain couples TRBV7-8 to TRBJ1-1; D uncertain. The CDR3 covers 14 residues. The germline V gene encodes CDR1 SGHVS and CDR2 FQNEAQ. The V gene lost 5 bases and the J gene lost 2 bases, with 12 bases spanning the gap. The DNA of the CDR3 is TGTGCCAGCAGCCCACAAAGGAGCAACACTGAAGCTTTCTTT. Its protein product is CASSPQRSNTEAFF.

The gene calls are TRBV29-1 and TRBJ2-5; TRBD1 is a possible D gene (5 bases). This CDR3 comprises 13 residues. Germline loops: CDR1 SQVTM, CDR2 ANQGSEA. Trimming removed 2 bases at V and 2 bases at J, with 9 bases between. CDR3 DNA sequence: TGCAGCGTTGAAACAGACAGACAAGAGACCCAGTACTTC. It yields the protein CSVETDRQETQYF.

This clonotype was counted between two and nine times. The rearrangement uses TRBV11-2 and TRBJ1-5; 8 nucleotides agree with TRBD1. This CDR3 contains 16 residues. V lost 5 bases and J lost 4; bases outside the gene matches: 10. Looked up from germline, CDR1 is SGHAT and CDR2 is FQNNGV. Here the CDR3 DNA reads TGTGCCAGCAGCGTTTCAGGGGGCTTAGGGAATCAGCCCCAGCATTTT. Amino acid sequence: CASSVSGGLGNQPQHF.